Presented here are 12 T cell receptor beta chains from one specimen sequenced in a study of blood T cell repertoires in COVID-19. Here immunoSEQ multiplex PCR was the method, and the copy in TCRdb shows in-frame clones only, minus some. The table lists fewer than 75,000 clones, over 80% of them singletons. The sequenced sample consisted of peripheral blood. Source of these receptors: a human donor in a cohort sampled during active COVID-19.

V is TRBV19 and J is TRBJ1-1, with unresolved D. The CDR3 length is 15 residues. V was pared by 7 bases and J by 0 bases, with 15 bases between. From germline, CDR1 is LNHDA and CDR2 SQIVND (reference sequence). In nucleotides, the CDR3 is TGTGCCAGTAAAAATGATGGACTGGTGAACACTGAAGCTTTCTTT. The encoded protein is CASKNDGLVNTEAFF.

The chain joins TRBV19 to TRBJ1-5; the D is unclear. Germline loops: CDR1 LNHDA, CDR2 SQIVND (reference sequence). This CDR3 has 13 residues. V lost 3 bases and J lost 4, with 7 bases in between. DNA for the CDR3: TGTGCCAGTAGTATTCAGACAAATCAGCCCCAGCATTTT. Its translation: CASSIQTNQPQHF.

This sequence joins TRBV7-9 and TRBJ2-1; possibly TRBD2 for D (5 bases). The germline V gene has CDR1 SEHNR and CDR2 FQNEAQ (reference sequence). The CDR3 spans 12 residues. The V and J ends lost 6 bases and 9 bases respectively, with 12 bases between them. The CDR3 loop reads CASSQAVGEQFF. The CDR3 DNA reads TGTGCCAGCAGTCAAGCGGTGGGTGAGCAGTTCTTC.

V and J are TRBV19 and TRBJ1-2, with D unresolved. Between the trimmed V and J ends, which lost 2 bases and 8 bases, there was a span of 12 bases. The CDR3 is made up of 13 amino acids. CDR1 is LNHDA, CDR2 SQIVND, per germline (reference sequence). CDR3 in amino acids: CASSINVERGYTF. The CDR3 coding sequence is TGTGCCAGTAGTATAAATGTCGAGAGGGGCTACACCTTC.

The J gene is TRBJ2-5, the V gene TRBV27; D might be TRBD1 (6 bases). This CDR3 spans 13 amino acids. The germline CDR1 and CDR2 sequences are MNHEY and SMNVEV (reference sequence). The CDR3: CAILMGAQETQYF. CDR3 in DNA: TGTGCAATTCTCATGGGGGCTCAAGAGACCCAGTACTTC.

This chain links TRBV6-5 with TRBJ2-5; D may be TRBD1 (6 bases). There are 13 residues in the CDR3. V lost 8 bases and J lost 4, with 14 bases in between. CDR1 MNHEY and CDR2 SVGAGI come from the germline V gene. The CDR3 DNA reads TGTGCCAGCCGAAAGACAGGAGCAGAGACCCAGTACTTC. The encoded protein is CASRKTGAETQYF.

The rearrangement joins TRBV5-1 to TRBJ2-5; 11 nucleotides match TRBD1. Germline loops: CDR1 SGHRS, CDR2 YFSETQ. This CDR3 is 16 amino acids long. The V gene end was trimmed by 3 bases and the J gene end by 4 bases; junction bases not matched to a gene: 8. CDR3 amino acids: CASSSTGTGGRETQYF. Written as DNA, the CDR3 is TGCGCCAGCAGCTCCACCGGGACAGGGGGACGAGAGACCCAGTACTTC. The full variable domain, in which reference TRBV5-1 and TRBJ2-5 provide the parts outside the CDR3, is KAGVTQTPRYLIKTRGQQVTLSCSPISGHRSVSWYQQTPGQGLQFLFEYFSETQRNKGNFPGRFSGRQFSNSRSEMNVSTLELGDSALYLCASSSTGTGGRETQYFGPGTRLLVL.

The genes are TRBV6-4 and TRBJ2-5; tentatively, D is TRBD1 (6 bases). The ends were cut back, 3 bases at V and 3 bases at J, with 14 bases in the middle. The CDR3 is 15 residues long. Germline values: CDR1 MRHNA, CDR2 SNTAGT. CDR3: CASSEWGPGKETQYF. For the CDR3, the DNA is TGTGCCAGCAGTGAGTGGGGGCCGGGGAAAGAGACCCAGTACTTC.

This chain connects TRBV2 to TRBJ1-5; TRBD1 is a possible D gene (5 bases). The germline V and J ends were trimmed by 6 bases and 0 bases, with 15 bases remaining between them. Germline CDR1 is SNHLY and CDR2 is FYNNEI. The CDR3 runs to 16 residues. The CDR3 is CASSLLSRDSNQPQHF. DNA of the CDR3: TGTGCCAGCAGCCTCTTAAGCAGGGATAGCAATCAGCCCCAGCATTTT.

This chain connects TRBV11-2 to TRBJ2-6; 9 bases match TRBD1. The CDR3 is 18 amino acids. CDR1 and CDR2 (germline): SGHAT, FQNNGV. Trimming took 3 bases from V and 4 from J; bases not matched to a gene: 10. The chain's CDR3 is CASSLVGQGPFGANVLTF. The CDR3 nucleotides read TGTGCCAGCAGCTTGGTCGGACAGGGGCCTTTCGGGGCCAACGTCCTGACTTTC.

The V call is TRBV7-3, the J call TRBJ1-2; possibly TRBD1 for D (5 bases). The CDR3 is 13 residues long. The ends were cut back, 2 bases at V and 7 bases at J, with 11 bases in the middle. CDR1 SGHTA and CDR2 FQGTGA come from the germline V gene. CDR3 coding DNA: TGTGCCAGCAGCTTAGGAGGGGTGGTTGGCTACACCTTC. It yields the protein CASSLGGVVGYTF.

The rearrangement links TRBV27 to TRBJ1-1; TRBD1 matches at 10 bases. Germline values: CDR1 MNHEY, CDR2 SMNVEV (reference sequence). The CDR3 covers 16 residues. V gave up 5 bases and J gave up 7 bases; unmatched junction bases: 13. DNA of the CDR3: TGTGCCAGCAGTCACGGACAGGGGGGCTCTCTGCTTGAAGCTTTCTTT. Residues: CASSHGQGGSLLEAFF.